This T cell receptor beta chain stems from a study of graft-versus-host responses after intestinal transplantation listed by TCRdb under 2021. Broadly, across the study: Multivisceral, liver-intestinal, or isolated intestinal transplants were received by the recipients. Every recipient was given anti-thymocyte globulin induction, then maintenance tacrolimus and steroids for roughly three years. After intestinal transplantation, graft-versus-host and host-versus-graft alloreactive T cell clones were followed in the graft, circulation and bone marrow using bulk TCR-beta CDR3 sequencing. To identify alloreactive clones, pre-transplant mixed lymphocyte reaction products were sequenced and then compared with unstimulated pre-transplant donor and recipient T cells. Of the roughly 26 intestinal transplant recipients enrolled in the cohort, one of whom was a retransplant, a few patients without pretransplant specimens were excluded. Donor T cell macrochimerism was defined as a peak of at least 4% donor T cells among recipient peripheral blood mononuclear cells. Samples from a few later patients were sequenced in-house on an Illumina MiSeq with MiXCR processing rather than by the commercial service. Broader findings and caveats from the paper: GvH clones were detected in recipient bone marrow, and some appeared earlier in ileal mucosa or blood, consistent with an intestinal mucosal origin. In patients with donor T cell macrochimerism, the allografts had high GvH to HvG T cell clonal ratios. Peak levels of circulating GvH clones were associated with declines in HvG clones early after transplant. The relatively low number and heterogeneity of intestinal transplant patients limited the conclusions.

The CDR3 covers 16 residues, taking in both the cysteine and the phenylalanine. The entry retains the CDR3 DNA only, 48 bases that are in frame from base 1. CDR1 and CDR2 are read off the germline V gene as MGHRA and YSYEKL. V is pruned by 0 bases and J by 9 bases, leaving 9 bases of the junction without a gene match. Reading the label with the study, this specimen's time point is: cells obtained before transplantation from donor or recipient. CD3+CD4+ and CD3+CD8+ populations were FACS-sorted from unstimulated pre-transplant donor and recipient cells taken from spleen or lymph nodes. The library was built by means of the immunoSEQ multiplex PCR assay. For most patients, genomic DNA was isolated using the Qiagen DNeasy Blood and Tissue Kit and was shipped frozen to Adaptive Biotechnologies for TCR sequencing. Adaptive Biotechnologies carried out high-throughput TCR-beta CDR3 sequencing of genomic DNA for most patients. The study's own analysis went as follows. Adaptive's ImmunoSEQ software was the source of the TCR sequencing data for fewer than 20 patients, while three other patients were processed with MiXCR and VDJtools. To correct CD4 versus CD8 sorting errors, any sequence found in both subsets at a frequency ratio below 5:1 was removed. Because the origin of CDR3 nucleotide sequences shared between donor and recipient could not be assigned, those sequences were removed. To count as alloreactive, a clone needed at least 2-fold expansion over unstimulated cells and a minimum CFSE-low frequency of 0.002% (template counts) or 0.001% (read counts). Mappable clones were those detected in sequenced pre-transplant spleen, lymph node, or MLR CFSE-low populations of the donor or recipient. Cumulative frequency of alloreactive clones was calculated as a percentage of all sequences weighted by copy number. Held by TCRdb, this immuneACCESS table contains in-frame sequences only and omits some clones. Under half of the omission traces to an unresolved V gene where checked; the cause of the rest is unknown. V and J calls and clone size are given by that table; D and trimming were obtained from the DNA. This sample comprises approximately 86,000 clones, roughly 91% of them detected only once. Together, the top ten hold roughly 0.1% of the sample.

Details on this clone: Its antigen target is currently unknown. No base quality information exists; no much larger clone differs at one position.

The rearranged segments are TRBV4-1 and TRBJ2-7, and TRBD2 matches 12 of the central bases. This clonotype originated in a human donor who received an intestinal transplant. The sample consisted of unstimulated CD4+ T cells sorted from spleen or lymph node cells, taken before intestinal transplant. The CDR3 protein sequence reads: CASSQEGLAGGPGQYF. The nucleotides read TGCGCCAGCAGCCAAGAAGGGCTAGCGGGGGGGCCGGGGCAGTACTTC.